This TCR beta chain was observed in a study of PD-1 blockade in classical Hodgkin lymphoma. Study-level information: Patients received nivolumab 3 mg/kg intravenously every 2 weeks. Findings of the study overall: CD4+ TCR diversity climbed significantly by C4D1, unlike CD8+ TCR diversity.

Time point denoted: cycle 4 day 1 (C4D1), after 6 weeks of nivolumab. All patients experienced relapse after autologous stem cell transplantation, and brentuximab vedotin exposure was variable. It was by magnetic negative selection that CD4+ T cells were purified from thawed PBMCs. Patients had relapsed/refractory classical Hodgkin lymphoma with complete response, partial response or progressive disease as best response. The CDR3 has 16 residues. The germline CDR1 and CDR2 sequences are MNHEY and SMNVEV (reference sequence). With 6 bases removed from V and 2 bases from J, the gap between germline ends came to 19 bases. Sequencing was performed with immunoSEQ multiplex PCR; in TCRdb, only in-frame clones are kept and a portion is missing. The profile shows about 27,000 clones, around 85% of them singletons. Comment on this clone: Its antigen is still unknown.

The J gene is TRBJ1-1, the V gene TRBV27; D is undetermined. The source material was CD4+ T cells from blood, sampled before the fourth cycle of nivolumab. This receptor was obtained from a human donor with classical Hodgkin lymphoma. The CDR3 sequence: CASRPILYVGNTEAFF. Written as DNA, the CDR3 is TGTGCCAGCAGACCCATTTTATACGTGGGTAACACTGAAGCTTTCTTT.